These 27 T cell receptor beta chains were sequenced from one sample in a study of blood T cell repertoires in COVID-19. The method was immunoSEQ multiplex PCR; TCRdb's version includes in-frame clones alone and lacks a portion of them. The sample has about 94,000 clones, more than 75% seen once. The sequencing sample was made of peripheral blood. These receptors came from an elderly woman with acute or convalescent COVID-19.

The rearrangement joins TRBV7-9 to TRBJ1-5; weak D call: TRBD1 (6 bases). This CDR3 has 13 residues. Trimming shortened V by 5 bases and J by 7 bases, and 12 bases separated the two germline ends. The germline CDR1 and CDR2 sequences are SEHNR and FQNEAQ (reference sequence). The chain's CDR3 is CASSALGAQPQHF. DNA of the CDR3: TGTGCCAGCAGCGCCTTGGGGGCACAGCCCCAGCATTTT.

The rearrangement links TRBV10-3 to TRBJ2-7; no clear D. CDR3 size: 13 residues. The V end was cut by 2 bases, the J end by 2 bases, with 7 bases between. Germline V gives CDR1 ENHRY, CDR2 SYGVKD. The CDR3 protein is CAISELLTYEQYF. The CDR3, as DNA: TGTGCCATCAGTGAGCTACTAACCTACGAGCAGTACTTC.

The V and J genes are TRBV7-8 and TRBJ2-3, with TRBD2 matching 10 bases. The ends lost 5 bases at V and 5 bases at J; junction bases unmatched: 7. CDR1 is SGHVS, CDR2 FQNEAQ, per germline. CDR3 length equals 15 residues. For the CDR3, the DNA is TGTGCCAGCAGCATAGGAGCGGGGGGGAGAGATACGCAGTATTTT. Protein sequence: CASSIGAGGRDTQYF.

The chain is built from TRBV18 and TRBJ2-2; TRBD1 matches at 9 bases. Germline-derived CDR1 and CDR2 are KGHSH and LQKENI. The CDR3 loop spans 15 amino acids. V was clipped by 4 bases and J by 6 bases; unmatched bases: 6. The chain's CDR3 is CASSRDRDISGELFF. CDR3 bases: TGTGCCAGCTCACGGGACAGGGACATTTCCGGGGAGCTGTTTTTT.

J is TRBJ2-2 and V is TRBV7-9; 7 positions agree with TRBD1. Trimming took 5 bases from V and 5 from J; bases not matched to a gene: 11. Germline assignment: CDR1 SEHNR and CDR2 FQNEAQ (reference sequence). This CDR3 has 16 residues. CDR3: CASSPQGTAYTGELFF. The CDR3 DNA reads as TGTGCCAGCAGCCCTCAGGGGACAGCCTATACCGGGGAGCTGTTTTTT.

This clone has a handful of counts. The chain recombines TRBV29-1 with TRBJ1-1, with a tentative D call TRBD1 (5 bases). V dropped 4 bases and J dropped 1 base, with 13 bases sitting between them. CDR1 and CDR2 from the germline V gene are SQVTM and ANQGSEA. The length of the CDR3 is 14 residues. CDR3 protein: CSVGRGFQNTEAFF. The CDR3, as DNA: TGCAGCGTTGGGCGGGGGTTCCAGAACACTGAAGCTTTCTTT.

The CDR3 loop is CASSPGQYSNQPQHF. In nucleotides, the CDR3 is TGTGCCAGCAGCCCCGGACAGTATAGCAATCAGCCCCAGCATTTT. The genes are TRBV9 and TRBJ1-5, with D tentatively TRBD1 (6 bases). Per the germline V gene, CDR1 is SGDLS and CDR2 is YYNGEE. CDR3 size: 15 residues. With 4 bases removed from V and 0 bases from J, the gap between germline ends came to 11 bases.

The CDR3 DNA sequence: TGTGCCAGCAGTTCGAACGACAGGGCAAGGAAAGCTTTCTTT. Translating it yields CASSSNDRARKAFF. The chain uses TRBV6-5 and TRBJ1-1; 7 bases match TRBD1. J was trimmed by 9 bases and V by 4 bases; bases with no gene match: 11. CDR3 length: 14 amino acids. Germline CDR1 is MNHEY and CDR2 is SVGAGI.

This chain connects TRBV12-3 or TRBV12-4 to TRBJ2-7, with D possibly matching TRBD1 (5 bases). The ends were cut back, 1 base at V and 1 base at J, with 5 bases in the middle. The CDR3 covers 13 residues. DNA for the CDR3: TGTGCCAGCAGTTTAGGACAGTCCTACGAGCAGTACTTC. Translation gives CASSLGQSYEQYF.

DNA of the CDR3: TGTGCCAGCTCATCCGGGACAGGGGGCGAAAAACTGTTTTTT. Translated: CASSSGTGGEKLFF. The rearrangement joins TRBV18 to TRBJ1-4; 12 bases are shared with TRBD1. CDR1 KGHSH and CDR2 LQKENI come from the germline V gene. The CDR3 contains 14 residues. Trimming removed 5 bases from V and 8 bases from J; junction bases left unmatched: 3.

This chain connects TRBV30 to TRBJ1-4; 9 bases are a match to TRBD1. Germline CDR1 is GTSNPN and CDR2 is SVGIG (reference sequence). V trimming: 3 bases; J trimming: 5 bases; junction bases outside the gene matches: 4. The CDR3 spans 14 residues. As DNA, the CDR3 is TGTGCCTGGAGGCGGACAGGGGTAAATGAAAAACTGTTTTTT. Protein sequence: CAWRRTGVNEKLFF.

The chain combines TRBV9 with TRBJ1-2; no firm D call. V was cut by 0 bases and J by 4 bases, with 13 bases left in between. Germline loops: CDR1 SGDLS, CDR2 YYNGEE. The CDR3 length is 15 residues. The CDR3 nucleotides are TGTGCCAGCAGCGTAGAGGAGACGGCCCTCTATGGCTACACCTTC. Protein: CASSVEETALYGYTF. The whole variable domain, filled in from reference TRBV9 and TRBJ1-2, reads DSGVTQTPKHLITATGQRVTLRCSPRSGDLSVYWYQQSLDQGLQFLIQYYNGEERAKGNILERFSAQQFPDLHSELNLSSLELGDSALYFCASSVEETALYGYTFGSGTRLTVV.

The CDR3 region is CASMGTSGINTHEQYF. In nucleotides, the CDR3 is TGTGCCAGCATGGGGACTAGCGGGATCAACACCCACGAGCAGTACTTC. J is TRBJ2-7 and V is TRBV6-4; TRBD2 matches 13 bases. The CDR3 sequence is 16 residues long. Germline V gene sequence: CDR1 MRHNA, CDR2 SNTAGT. The junction had 11 bases not matched to a gene; V was cut back by 7 bases and J by 5 bases.

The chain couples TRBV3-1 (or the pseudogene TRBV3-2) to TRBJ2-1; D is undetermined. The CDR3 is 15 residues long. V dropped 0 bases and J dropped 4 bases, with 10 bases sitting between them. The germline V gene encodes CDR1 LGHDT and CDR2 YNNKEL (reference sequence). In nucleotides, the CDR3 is TGTGCCAGCAGCCAAGATCTTCAGGCTTACAATGAGCAGTTCTTC. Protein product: CASSQDLQAYNEQFF.

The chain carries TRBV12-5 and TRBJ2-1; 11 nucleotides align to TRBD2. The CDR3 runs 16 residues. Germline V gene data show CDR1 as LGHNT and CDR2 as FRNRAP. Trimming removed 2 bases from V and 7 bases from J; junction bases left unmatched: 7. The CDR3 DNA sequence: TGTGCTAGTGGTTTGTTACTAGCGGGAGTTGGAAATGAGCAGTTCTTC. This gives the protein CASGLLLAGVGNEQFF.

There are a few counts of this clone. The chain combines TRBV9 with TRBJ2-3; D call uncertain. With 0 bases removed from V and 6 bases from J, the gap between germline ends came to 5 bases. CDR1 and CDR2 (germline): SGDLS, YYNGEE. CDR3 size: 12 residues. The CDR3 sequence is CASSVDGDTQYF. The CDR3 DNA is TGTGCCAGCAGCGTAGACGGGGATACGCAGTATTTT.

CDR3 loop: CASSPGMGGRGWTEAFF. CDR3 nucleotide sequence: TGTGCCAGCAGTCCCGGGATGGGCGGGCGCGGGTGGACTGAAGCTTTCTTT. V and J are TRBV6-6 and TRBJ1-1; no clear D gene. V dropped 5 bases and J dropped 5 bases, with 24 bases sitting between them. This CDR3 contains 17 residues. From germline, CDR1 is MNHNY and CDR2 SVGAGI (reference sequence).

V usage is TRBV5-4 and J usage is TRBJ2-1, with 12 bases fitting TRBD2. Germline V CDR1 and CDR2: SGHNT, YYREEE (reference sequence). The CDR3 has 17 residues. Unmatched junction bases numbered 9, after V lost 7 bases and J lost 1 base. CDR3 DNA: TGTGCCAGCGCTGCGGGGACTAGCGGGCAATCCTACAATGAGCAGTTCTTC. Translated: CASAAGTSGQSYNEQFF.

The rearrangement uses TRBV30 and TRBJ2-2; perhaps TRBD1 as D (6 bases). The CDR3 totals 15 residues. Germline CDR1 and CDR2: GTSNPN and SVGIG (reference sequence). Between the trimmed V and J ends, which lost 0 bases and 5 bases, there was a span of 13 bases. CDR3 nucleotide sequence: TGTGCCTGGAGTGTATTGGACAGCGGAACCGGGGAGCTGTTTTTT. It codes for CAWSVLDSGTGELFF.

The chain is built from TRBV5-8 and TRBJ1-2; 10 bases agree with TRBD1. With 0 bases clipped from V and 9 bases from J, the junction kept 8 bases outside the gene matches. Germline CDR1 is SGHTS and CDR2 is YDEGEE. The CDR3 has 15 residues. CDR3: CASSLVKGQGLRYTF. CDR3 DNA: TGTGCCAGCAGCTTGGTAAAGGGACAGGGGCTCCGCTACACCTTC.

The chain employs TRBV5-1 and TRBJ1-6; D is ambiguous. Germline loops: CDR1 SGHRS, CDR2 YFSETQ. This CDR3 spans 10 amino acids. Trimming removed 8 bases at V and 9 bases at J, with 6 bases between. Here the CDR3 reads CASLSSPLHF. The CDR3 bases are TGCGCCAGTCTCTCTTCACCCCTCCACTTT.

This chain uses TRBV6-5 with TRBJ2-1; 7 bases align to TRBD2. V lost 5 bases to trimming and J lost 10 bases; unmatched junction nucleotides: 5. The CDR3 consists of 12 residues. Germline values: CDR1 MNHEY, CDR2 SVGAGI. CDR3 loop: CASSRDYREQFF. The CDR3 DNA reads TGTGCCAGCAGTCGGGACTATAGAGAGCAGTTCTTC.

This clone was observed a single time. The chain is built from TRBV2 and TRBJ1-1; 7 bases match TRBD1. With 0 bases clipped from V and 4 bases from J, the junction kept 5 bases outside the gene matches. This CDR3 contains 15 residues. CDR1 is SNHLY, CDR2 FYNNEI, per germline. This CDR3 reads CASSEARGLLTEAFF. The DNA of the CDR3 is TGTGCCAGCAGTGAAGCGAGGGGGCTTCTCACTGAAGCTTTCTTT.

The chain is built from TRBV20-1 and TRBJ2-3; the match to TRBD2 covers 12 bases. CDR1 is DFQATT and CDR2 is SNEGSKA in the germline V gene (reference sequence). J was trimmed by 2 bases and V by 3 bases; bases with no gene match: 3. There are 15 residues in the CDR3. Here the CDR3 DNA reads TGCAGTGCTAGTGGACTAGCGGGACACACAGATACGCAGTATTTT. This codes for CSASGLAGHTDTQYF.

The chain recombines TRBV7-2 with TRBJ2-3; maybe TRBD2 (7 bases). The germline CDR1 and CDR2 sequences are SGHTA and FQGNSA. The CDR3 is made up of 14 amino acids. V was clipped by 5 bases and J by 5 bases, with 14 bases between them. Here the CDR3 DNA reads TGTGCCAGCAGCCCCGGGGGGCAGGAAGATACGCAGTATTTT. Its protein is CASSPGGQEDTQYF.

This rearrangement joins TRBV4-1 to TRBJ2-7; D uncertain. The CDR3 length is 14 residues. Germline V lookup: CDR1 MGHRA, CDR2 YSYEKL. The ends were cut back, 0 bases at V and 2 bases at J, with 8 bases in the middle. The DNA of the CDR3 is TGCGCCAGCAGCCAAGATACACCCCCCTACGAGCAGTACTTC. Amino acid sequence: CASSQDTPPYEQYF.

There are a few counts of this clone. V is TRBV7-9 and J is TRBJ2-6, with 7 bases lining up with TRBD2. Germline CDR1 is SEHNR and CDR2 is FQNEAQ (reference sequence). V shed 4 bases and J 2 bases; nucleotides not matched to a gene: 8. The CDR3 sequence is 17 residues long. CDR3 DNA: TGTGCCAGCAGCTCCTCGACTGGGAGGGCTGGGGCCAACGTCCTGACTTTC. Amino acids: CASSSSTGRAGANVLTF.